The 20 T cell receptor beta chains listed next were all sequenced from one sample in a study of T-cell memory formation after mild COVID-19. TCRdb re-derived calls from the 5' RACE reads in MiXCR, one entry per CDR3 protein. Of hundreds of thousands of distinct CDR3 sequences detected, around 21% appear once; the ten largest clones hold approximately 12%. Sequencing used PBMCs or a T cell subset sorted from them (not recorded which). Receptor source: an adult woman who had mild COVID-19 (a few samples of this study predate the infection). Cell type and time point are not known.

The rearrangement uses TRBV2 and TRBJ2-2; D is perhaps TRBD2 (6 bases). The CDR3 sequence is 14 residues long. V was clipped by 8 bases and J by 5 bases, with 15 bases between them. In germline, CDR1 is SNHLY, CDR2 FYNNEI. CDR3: CASWDFLETGELFF. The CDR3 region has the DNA TGTGCCAGCTGGGACTTCTTGGAAACCGGGGAGCTGTTTTTT.

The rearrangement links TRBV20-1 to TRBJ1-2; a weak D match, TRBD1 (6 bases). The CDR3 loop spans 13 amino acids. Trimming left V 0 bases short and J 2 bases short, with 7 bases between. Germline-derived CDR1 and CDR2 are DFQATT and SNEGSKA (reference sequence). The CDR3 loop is CSARERGNYGYTF. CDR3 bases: TGCAGTGCTAGAGAGAGGGGGAACTATGGCTACACCTTC.

In nucleotides, the CDR3 is TGTGCCAGCAGTTTGATCACTGAAGCTTTCTTT. The encoded protein is CASSLITEAFF. This sequence joins TRBV25-1 and TRBJ1-1; no reliable D call. In germline, CDR1 is MGHDK, CDR2 SYGVNS. V shed 5 bases and J shed 4 bases, with 5 bases lying between them. The CDR3 extends over 11 amino acids. The entire variable domain, with the rest obtained from reference TRBV25-1 and TRBJ1-1, is as follows: EADIYQTPRYLVIGTGKKITLECSQTMGHDKMYWYQQDPGMELHLIHYSYGVNSTEKGDLSSESTVSRIRTEHFPLTLESARPSHTSQYLCASSLITEAFFGQGTRLTVV.

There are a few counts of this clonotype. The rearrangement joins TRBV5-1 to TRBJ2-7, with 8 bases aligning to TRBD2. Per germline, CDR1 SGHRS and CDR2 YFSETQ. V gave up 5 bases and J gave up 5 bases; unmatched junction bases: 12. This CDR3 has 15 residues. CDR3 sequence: CASRLPAGASDEQYF. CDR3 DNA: TGCGCCAGCAGACTCCCAGCGGGAGCAAGCGACGAGCAGTACTTC.

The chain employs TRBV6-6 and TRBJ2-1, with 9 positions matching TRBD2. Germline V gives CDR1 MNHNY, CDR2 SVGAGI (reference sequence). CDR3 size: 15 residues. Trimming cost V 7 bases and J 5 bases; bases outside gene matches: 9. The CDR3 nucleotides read TGTGCCAGCACCTTACCGACTAGCGGCCACAATGAGCAGTTCTTC. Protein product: CASTLPTSGHNEQFF.

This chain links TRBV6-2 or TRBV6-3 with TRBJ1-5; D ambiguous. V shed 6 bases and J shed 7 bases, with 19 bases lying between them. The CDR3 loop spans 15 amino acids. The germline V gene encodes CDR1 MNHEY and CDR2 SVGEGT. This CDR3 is CASSPGQTAGQPQHF. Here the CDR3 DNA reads TGTGCCAGCAGCCCCGGGCAGACCGCGGGACAGCCCCAGCATTTT.

The CDR3, as DNA: TGTGCCAGCAGCGTTACGGACACAAACATTCAGTACTTC. Amino acids: CASSVTDTNIQYF. The genes are TRBV9 and TRBJ2-4; perhaps TRBD1 as D (5 bases). This CDR3 spans 13 amino acids. V lost 2 bases and J 6 bases, leaving 9 bases between the germline ends. Per the germline V gene, CDR1 is SGDLS and CDR2 is YYNGEE.

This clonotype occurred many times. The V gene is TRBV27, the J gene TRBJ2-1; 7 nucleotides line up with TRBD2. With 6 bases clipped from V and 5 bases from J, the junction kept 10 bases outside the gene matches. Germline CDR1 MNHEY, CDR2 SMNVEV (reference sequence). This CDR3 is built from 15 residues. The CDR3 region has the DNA TGTGCCAGCAGCCCGATTCAGCGGGGACACAATGAGCAGTTCTTC. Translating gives CASSPIQRGHNEQFF.

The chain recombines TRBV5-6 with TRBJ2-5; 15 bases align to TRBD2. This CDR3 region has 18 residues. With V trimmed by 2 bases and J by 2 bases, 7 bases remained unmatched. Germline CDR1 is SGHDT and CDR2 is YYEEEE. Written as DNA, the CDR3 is TGTGCCAGCAGCTTCTCGGGACTAGCGGGAGGATTTCAAGAGACCCAGTACTTC. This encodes CASSFSGLAGGFQETQYF.

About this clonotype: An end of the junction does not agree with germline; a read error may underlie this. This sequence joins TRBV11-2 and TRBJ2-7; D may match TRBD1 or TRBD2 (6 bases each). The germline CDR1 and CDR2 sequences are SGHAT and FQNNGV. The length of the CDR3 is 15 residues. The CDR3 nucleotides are TGTGCCAGTAGCTCTGGGAAGGGGGGCTCCTACGAGCAGTACTTC. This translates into CASSSGKGGSYEQYF.

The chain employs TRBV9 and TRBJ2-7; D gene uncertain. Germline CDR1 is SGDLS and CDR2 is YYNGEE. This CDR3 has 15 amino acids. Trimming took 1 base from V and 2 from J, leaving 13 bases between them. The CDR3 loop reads CASSVNSQAAYEQYF. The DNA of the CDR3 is TGTGCCAGCAGCGTAAACAGCCAGGCCGCCTACGAGCAGTACTTC.

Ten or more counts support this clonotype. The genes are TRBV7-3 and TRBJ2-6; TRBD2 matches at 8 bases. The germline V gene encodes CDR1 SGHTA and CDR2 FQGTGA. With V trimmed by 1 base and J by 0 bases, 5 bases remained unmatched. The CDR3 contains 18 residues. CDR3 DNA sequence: TGTGCCAGCAGCTTAAGCGGGGGGCTCGACTCTGGGGCCAACGTCCTGACTTTC. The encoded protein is CASSLSGGLDSGANVLTF.

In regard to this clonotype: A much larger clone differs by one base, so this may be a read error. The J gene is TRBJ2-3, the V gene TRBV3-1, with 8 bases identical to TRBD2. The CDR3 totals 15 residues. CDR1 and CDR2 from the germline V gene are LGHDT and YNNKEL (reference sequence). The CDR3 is CASSQAGGPTYTQYF. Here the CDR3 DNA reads TGTGCCAGCAGCCAAGCGGGGGGGCCCACATATACGCAGTATTTT.

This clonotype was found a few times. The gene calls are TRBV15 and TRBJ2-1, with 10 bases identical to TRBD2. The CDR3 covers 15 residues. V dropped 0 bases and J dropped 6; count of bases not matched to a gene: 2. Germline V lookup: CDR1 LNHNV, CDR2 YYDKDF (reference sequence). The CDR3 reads CATSREGLASNEQFF. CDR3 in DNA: TGTGCCACCAGCAGAGAGGGACTAGCGAGCAATGAGCAGTTCTTC.

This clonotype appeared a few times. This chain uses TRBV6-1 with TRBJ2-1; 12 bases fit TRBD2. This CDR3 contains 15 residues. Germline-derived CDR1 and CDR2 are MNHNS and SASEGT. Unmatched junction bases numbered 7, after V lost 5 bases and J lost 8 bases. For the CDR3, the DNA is TGTGCCAGCAGTAAGCTAGCGGGGGGGCTTCATGAGCAGTTCTTC. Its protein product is CASSKLAGGLHEQFF.

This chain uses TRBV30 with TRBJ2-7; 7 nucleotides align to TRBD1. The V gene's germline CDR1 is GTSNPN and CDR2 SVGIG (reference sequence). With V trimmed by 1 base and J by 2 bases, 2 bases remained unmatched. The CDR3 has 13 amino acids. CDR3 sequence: CAWSEGQAYEQYF. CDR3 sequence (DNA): TGTGCCTGGAGTGAAGGACAGGCCTACGAGCAGTACTTC.

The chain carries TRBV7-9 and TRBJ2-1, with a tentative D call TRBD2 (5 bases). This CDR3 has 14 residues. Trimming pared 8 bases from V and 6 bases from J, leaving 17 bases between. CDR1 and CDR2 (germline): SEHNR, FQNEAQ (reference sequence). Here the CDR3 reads CASHLAGRLNEQFF. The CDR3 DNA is TGTGCCAGCCACCTAGCCGGACGGCTCAATGAGCAGTTCTTC.

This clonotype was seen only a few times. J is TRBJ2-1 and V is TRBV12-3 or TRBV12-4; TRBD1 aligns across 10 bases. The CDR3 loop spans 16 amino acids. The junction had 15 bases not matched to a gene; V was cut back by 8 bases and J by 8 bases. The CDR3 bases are TGTGCCAGCGCCTGGGCCCGGGACAGGGGCAGACATGAGCAGTTCTTC. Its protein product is CASAWARDRGRHEQFF.

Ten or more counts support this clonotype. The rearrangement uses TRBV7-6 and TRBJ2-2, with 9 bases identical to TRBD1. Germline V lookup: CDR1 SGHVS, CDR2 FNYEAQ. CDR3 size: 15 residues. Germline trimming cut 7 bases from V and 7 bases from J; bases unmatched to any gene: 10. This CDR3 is CASNTPGQGNGELFF. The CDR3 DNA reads TGTGCCAGCAACACTCCGGGACAGGGAAACGGGGAGCTGTTTTTT.

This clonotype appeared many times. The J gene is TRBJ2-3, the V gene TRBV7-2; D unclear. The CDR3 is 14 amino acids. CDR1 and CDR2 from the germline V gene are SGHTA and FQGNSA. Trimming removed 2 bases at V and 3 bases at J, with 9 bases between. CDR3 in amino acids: CASSLRAGTDTQYF. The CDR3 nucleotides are TGTGCCAGCAGCTTAAGGGCCGGGACAGATACGCAGTATTTT.